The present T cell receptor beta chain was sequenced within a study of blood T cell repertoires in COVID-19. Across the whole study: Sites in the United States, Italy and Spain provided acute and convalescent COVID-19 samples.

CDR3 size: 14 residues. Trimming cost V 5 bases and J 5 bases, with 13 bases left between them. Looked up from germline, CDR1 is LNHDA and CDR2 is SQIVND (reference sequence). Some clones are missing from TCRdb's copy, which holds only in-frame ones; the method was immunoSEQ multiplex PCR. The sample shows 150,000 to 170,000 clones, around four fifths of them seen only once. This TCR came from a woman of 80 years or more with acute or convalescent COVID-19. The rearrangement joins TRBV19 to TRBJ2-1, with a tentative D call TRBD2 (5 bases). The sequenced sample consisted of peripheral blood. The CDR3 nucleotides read TGTGCCAGTAGTTATCTAGCCGAGAACAATGAGCAGTTCTTC. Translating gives CASSYLAENNEQFF.